This entry lists 23 T cell receptor beta chains sequenced from one sample in a study of CD8+CD57+ T cells in acquired aplastic anemia. Genomic DNA was employed as the template in profiling TCR beta VDJ and CDR3. TCRdb reanalysed the reads using MiXCR and keeps one entry per CDR3 protein. The table lists some 150,000 distinct CDR3 sequences, around half of them singletons. It was patients with CD8+CD57+ cell expansion by flow cytometry who were chosen for sequencing. The specimen was sorted CD4+, CD8+, or CD8+CD57+ T cells (not recorded which) from PBMCs. Receptor source: a human donor with aplastic anemia.

Regarding this clonotype: Given the absence of the conserved phenylalanine or tryptophan at the CDR3 end, a read error is likely. Because the CDR3's place on the DNA is in doubt, the DNA is left out and the CDR3 is given as listed by TCRdb. This sequence joins TRBV7-2 and TRBJ1-3. In germline, CDR1 is SGHTA, CDR2 FQGNSA. The CDR3 is made up of 8 amino acids, end residues included. CDR3 sequence reads: CASSLLRK.

This clonotype occurred many times. The V and J genes are TRBV10-1 and TRBJ2-7; tentative D call: TRBD1 (6 bases). V lost 1 base to trimming and J lost 5 bases, with 18 bases between them. The CDR3 spans 16 residues. CDR1 is WNHNN and CDR2 is SYGVQD in the germline V gene (reference sequence). The CDR3 sequence: CASSEWAGTWINEQYF. DNA of the CDR3: TGCGCCAGCAGTGAGTGGGCAGGGACATGGATCAACGAGCAGTACTTC.

This clonotype showed up many times. The V gene is TRBV12-5, the J gene TRBJ2-3; D is ambiguous. Deletions cut 4 bases from V and 1 base from J, with 6 bases between. The CDR3 spans 13 residues. Per germline, CDR1 LGHNT and CDR2 FRNRAP. In nucleotides, the CDR3 is TGTGCTAGTGGTTATGGAGGCACAGATACGCAGTATTTT. As protein: CASGYGGTDTQYF.

The rearrangement joins TRBV7-2 to TRBJ1-4; the D gene is possibly TRBD1 (6 bases). The CDR3 extends over 15 amino acids. Germline V gene lookup returns CDR1 SGHTA and CDR2 FQGNSA. Trimming cost V 0 bases and J 8 bases, with 13 bases left between them. Written as DNA, the CDR3 is TGTGCCAGCAGCTTAGCCGGGACAAGGCTCGAAAAACTGTTTTTT. Protein product: CASSLAGTRLEKLFF.

This clonotype has a count of ten or more. The chain carries TRBV19 and TRBJ1-6; D perhaps matches TRBD1 (5 bases). The CDR3 runs 14 residues. Germline CDR1 reads LNHDA; CDR2 reads SQIVND (reference sequence). V was shortened by 4 bases and J by 7 bases, with 11 bases between the two germline ends. The CDR3: CASSTTEGNSPLHF. DNA of the CDR3: TGTGCCAGTAGTACGACAGAGGGGAATTCACCCCTCCACTTT.

This clonotype has ten or more counts. The V gene is TRBV4-1, the J gene TRBJ1-6; possible D gene TRBD1, 5 bases. Between the trimmed V and J ends, which lost 0 bases and 15 bases, there was a span of 12 bases. The V gene's germline CDR1 is MGHRA and CDR2 YSYEKL. The CDR3 runs 13 residues. As DNA, the CDR3 is TGCGCCAGCAGCCAAGACCCGGGGACTTTCCTCCACTTT. Its protein product is CASSQDPGTFLHF.

The sample holds many counts of this clonotype. The rearrangement links TRBV20-1 to TRBJ2-3; D may be TRBD2 (5 bases). V was pared by 3 bases and J by 6 bases, with 10 bases between. CDR1 is DFQATT, CDR2 SNEGSKA, per germline (reference sequence). The CDR3 extends over 12 amino acids. The CDR3, as DNA: TGCAGTGCTAGTTACGGCGGGGATACGCAGTATTTT. Its protein product is CSASYGGDTQYF.

A word on this clonotype: One end of the junction does not line up with germline, which may come from a read error. The genes are TRBV19 and TRBJ2-7; TRBD2 aligns across 8 bases. Per germline, CDR1 LNHDA and CDR2 SQIVND (reference sequence). This CDR3 is 14 amino acids long. The CDR3 DNA sequence: TGTGCCAGTAGCATAGCGGGGTCGACCTACGAGCAGTACTTC. It encodes CASSIAGSTYEQYF.

This clonotype was recorded many times. The gene calls are TRBV7-6 and TRBJ1-2; 8 positions agree with TRBD1. The CDR3 spans 14 residues. Trimming cost V 1 base and J 8 bases; bases outside gene matches: 6. The V gene's germline CDR1 is SGHVS and CDR2 FNYEAQ. The CDR3 spells CASSLGAGGAGYTF. CDR3 sequence (DNA): TGTGCCAGCAGCTTAGGCGCAGGGGGCGCGGGCTACACCTTC. The whole variable domain, remainder taken from reference TRBV7-6 and TRBJ1-2, is GAGVSQSPRYKVTKRGQDVALRCDPISGHVSLYWYRQALGQGPEFLTYFNYEAQQDKSGLPNDRFSAERPEGSISTLTIQRTEQRDSAMYRCASSLGAGGAGYTFGSGTRLTVV.

The sample holds many counts of this clonotype. This chain joins TRBV20-1 and TRBJ1-4; D might be TRBD1 (5 bases). The CDR3 covers 14 residues. The V end was cut by 0 bases, the J end by 5 bases, with 10 bases between. Germline CDR1 and CDR2: DFQATT and SNEGSKA (reference sequence). CDR3 residues: CSARDFTGNEKLFF. DNA of the CDR3: TGCAGTGCTAGAGATTTTACAGGCAATGAAAAACTGTTTTTT.

This clonotype has a single count. V is TRBV19 and J is TRBJ1-5; 7 bases align to TRBD1. V shed 9 bases, J shed 7 bases, and the junction held 9 bases outside the gene matches. Germline V gene sequence: CDR1 LNHDA, CDR2 SQIVND (reference sequence). The length of the CDR3 is 13 residues. CDR3 sequence reads: CASGRDRVQPQHF. The CDR3 bases are TGTGCCAGCGGCAGAGACAGGGTACAGCCCCAGCATTTT.

At least ten counts were recorded for this clonotype. The gene calls are TRBV20-1 and TRBJ2-7, with D perhaps matching TRBD2 (7 bases). Germline loops: CDR1 DFQATT, CDR2 SNEGSKA (reference sequence). V was clipped by 3 bases and J by 5 bases, with 23 bases between them. CDR3 length: 16 residues. CDR3 DNA: TGCAGTGCTAGGGACTTCGAGGGGGGGCTTTTCGACGAGCAGTACTTC. Its translation is CSARDFEGGLFDEQYF.

This clonotype is a singleton in its sample. A much larger clone lies a single base off, so this may be a read error. This chain joins TRBV2 and TRBJ2-3; 7 nucleotides line up with TRBD1. V shed 8 bases and J 0 bases; nucleotides not matched to a gene: 11. The CDR3 loop spans 16 amino acids. From germline, CDR1 is SNHLY and CDR2 FYNNEI. The CDR3 is CASGFLGTASTDTQYF. In DNA, the CDR3 is TGTGCCAGCGGTTTCCTTGGGACAGCGAGCACAGATACGCAGTATTTT.

J is TRBJ2-5 and V is TRBV15, with D possibly being TRBD2 (5 bases). The V and J ends lost 0 bases and 5 bases respectively, with 19 bases between them. In germline, CDR1 is LNHNV, CDR2 YYDKDF (reference sequence). The CDR3 totals 17 residues. CDR3 sequence reads: CATSRDAEDLGWETQYF. CDR3 nucleotide sequence: TGTGCCACCAGCAGAGATGCGGAGGACCTGGGATGGGAGACCCAGTACTTC.

Comment on this clonotype: A much larger clone lies one base from this, so it may be a read error. V is TRBV19 and J is TRBJ2-7; D is possibly TRBD2 (6 bases). Trimming shortened V by 9 bases and J by 2 bases, and 17 bases separated the two germline ends. From germline, CDR1 is LNHDA and CDR2 SQIVND (reference sequence). The CDR3 covers 14 residues. For the CDR3, the DNA is TGTGCCAGCACCTTTTCCGCGGGGACCTACGAGCAGTACTTC. Residues: CASTFSAGTYEQYF.

Ten or more counts support this clonotype. V is TRBV29-1 and J is TRBJ2-7, with 14 bases identical to TRBD2. V was pared by 7 bases and J by 0 bases, with 11 bases of the junction left unmatched. This CDR3 contains 17 residues. Germline V lookup: CDR1 SQVTM, CDR2 ANQGSEA. The CDR3 sequence is CSAGGTSGGLSSYEQYF. The CDR3 coding sequence is TGCAGCGCTGGGGGGACTAGCGGGGGCCTAAGCTCCTACGAGCAGTACTTC.

This clonotype occurred many times. V usage is TRBV5-6 and J usage is TRBJ1-1; 7 bases agree with TRBD1. The CDR3 is 14 amino acids. Trimming removed 4 bases from V and 1 base from J; junction bases left unmatched: 4. Germline-derived CDR1 and CDR2 are SGHDT and YYEEEE. CDR3 sequence reads: CASSAQGPNTEAFF. In nucleotides, the CDR3 is TGTGCCAGCAGCGCACAGGGGCCGAACACTGAAGCTTTCTTT.

V gene TRBV20-1 combines with J gene TRBJ1-2, with D uncertain. The CDR3 loop spans 13 amino acids. Germline V gene data show CDR1 as DFQATT and CDR2 as SNEGSKA (reference sequence). Trimming cost V 0 bases and J 4 bases, with 9 bases left between them. CDR3 amino acids: CSARDLTVYGYTF. CDR3 nucleotide sequence: TGCAGTGCTAGAGATCTGACTGTCTATGGCTACACCTTC.

There are many counts of this clonotype. The chain employs TRBV10-1 and TRBJ1-5, with 8 bases aligning to TRBD1. The germline gives CDR1 WNHNN, CDR2 SYGVQD (reference sequence). CDR3 size: 17 residues. Trimming at V came to 8 bases and at J to 4 bases, leaving 16 bases not matched to a gene. The CDR3 nucleotides read TGCGCCAGCCCCAGGGGGCGAGGTGGTTGCTGGAATCAGCCCCAGCATTTT. Translated, it gives CASPRGRGGCWNQPQHF.

V gene TRBV11-2 combines with J gene TRBJ2-1, with 8 bases lining up with TRBD2. Trimming at V came to 7 bases and at J to 9 bases, leaving 17 bases not matched to a gene. The CDR3 sequence is 16 residues long. Germline V gene data show CDR1 as SGHAT and CDR2 as FQNNGV. DNA for the CDR3: TGTGCCAGCACCCTCACCCCGGGACTAGAGGCTCCTGAGCAGTTCTTC. As protein: CASTLTPGLEAPEQFF.

This clonotype occurred many times. The CDR3 spells CSARHPSQETQYF. The CDR3 DNA is TGCAGTGCTAGACACCCGTCCCAAGAGACCCAGTACTTC. This sequence joins TRBV20-1 and TRBJ2-5; D gene uncertain. This CDR3 is built from 13 residues. V was pared by 2 bases and J by 1 base, with 8 bases between. Germline CDR1 DFQATT, CDR2 SNEGSKA (reference sequence).

This clonotype was found many times. This chain connects TRBV7-6 to TRBJ2-2, with 8 bases that match TRBD1. Per the germline V gene, CDR1 is SGHVS and CDR2 is FNYEAQ. With 5 bases clipped from V and 5 bases from J, the junction kept 10 bases outside the gene matches. The CDR3 sequence is 16 residues long. The DNA of the CDR3 is TGTGCCAGCAGCCTAGGTCGGACAGGGAGGACCGGGGAGCTGTTTTTT. Its protein is CASSLGRTGRTGELFF.

V and J are TRBV27 and TRBJ2-1; 7 positions agree with TRBD2. There are 16 residues in the CDR3. The trim removed 0 bases at V and 7 bases at J, leaving 9 bases unmatched. Looked up from germline, CDR1 is MNHEY and CDR2 is SMNVEV (reference sequence). Written as DNA, the CDR3 is TGTGCCAGCAGTTTATCGATCATTCTGGGGGGGAATGAGCAGTTCTTC. Residues: CASSLSIILGGNEQFF.